The entry below describes one T cell receptor (beta chain). Its target is unknown. CD45RO/CCR7/CD25/CD127/CD95/CD27 staining was used to isolate CD4+ naive, central memory, regulatory and stem cell-like memory cells by sorting. The data were obtained in a study of beta chain features in type 1 diabetes. Notes on the study in general: TCRB CDR3 length was moderately but significantly reduced in all four CD4+ subsets of Type 1 diabetes patients. Whatever favoring of shorter templates PCR might show would apply equally to patients and controls.

TCRB transcripts that were expressed got sequenced, as all of the isolated RNA had been reverse transcribed. Profiled with immunoSEQ multiplex PCR; TCRdb holds only in-frame clones, not every one. The sample contains hundreds of thousands of clones, about an eighth of which appear only once. The CDR3 totals 13 residues. Germline V CDR1 and CDR2: ENHRY, SYGVKD. V dropped 7 bases and J dropped 6 bases, with 15 bases sitting between them. The material sequenced was naive CD4+ T cells from blood. The rearrangement uses TRBV10-3 and TRBJ1-1; D remains ambiguous. The TCR comes from a man aged 18 to 35 with type 1 diabetes. CDR3 sequence: CAITSPDKAEAFF. The CDR3 region has the DNA TGTGCCATCACTTCCCCAGACAAGGCTGAAGCTTTCTTT.